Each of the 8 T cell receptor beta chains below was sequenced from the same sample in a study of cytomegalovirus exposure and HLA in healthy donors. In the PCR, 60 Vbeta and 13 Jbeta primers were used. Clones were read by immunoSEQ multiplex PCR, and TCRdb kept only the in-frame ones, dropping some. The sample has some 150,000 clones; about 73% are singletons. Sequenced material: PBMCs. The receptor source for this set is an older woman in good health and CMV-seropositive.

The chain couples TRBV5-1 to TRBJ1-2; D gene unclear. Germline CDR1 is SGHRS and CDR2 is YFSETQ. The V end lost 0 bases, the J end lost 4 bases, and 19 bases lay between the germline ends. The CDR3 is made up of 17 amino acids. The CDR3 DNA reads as TGCGCCAGCAGCTTGGCCGGCCTTGAGGGTTTAAGCTATGGCTACACCTTC. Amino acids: CASSLAGLEGLSYGYTF.

The CDR3, as DNA: TGTGCCATCAGTGAGTCAGCGGCCCCAGAGAACGGCAAAAACATTCAGTACTTC. It encodes CAISESAAPENGKNIQYF. The gene calls are TRBV10-3 and TRBJ2-4, with a tentative D call TRBD2 (5 bases). This CDR3 region has 18 residues. Trimming removed 0 bases at V and 3 bases at J, with 18 bases between. Germline-derived CDR1 and CDR2 are ENHRY and SYGVKD.

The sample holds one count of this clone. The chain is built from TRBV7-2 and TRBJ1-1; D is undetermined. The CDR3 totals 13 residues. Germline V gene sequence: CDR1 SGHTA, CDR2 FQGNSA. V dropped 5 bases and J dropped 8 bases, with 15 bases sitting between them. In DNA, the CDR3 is TGTGCCAGCAGCCCTACCCCCACCATCGAAGCTTTCTTT. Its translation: CASSPTPTIEAFF. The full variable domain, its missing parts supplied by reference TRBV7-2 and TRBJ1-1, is GAGVSQSPSNKVTEKGKDVELRCDPISGHTALYWYRQSLGQGLEFLIYFQGNSAPDKSGLPSDRFSAERTGGSVSTLTIQRTQQEDSAVYLCASSPTPTIEAFFGQGTRLTVV.

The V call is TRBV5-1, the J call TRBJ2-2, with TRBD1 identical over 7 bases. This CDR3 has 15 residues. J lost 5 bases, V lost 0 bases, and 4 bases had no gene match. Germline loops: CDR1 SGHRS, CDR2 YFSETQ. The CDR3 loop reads CASSLAQTGTGELFF. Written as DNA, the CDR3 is TGCGCCAGCAGCTTGGCCCAGACAGGGACCGGGGAGCTGTTTTTT.

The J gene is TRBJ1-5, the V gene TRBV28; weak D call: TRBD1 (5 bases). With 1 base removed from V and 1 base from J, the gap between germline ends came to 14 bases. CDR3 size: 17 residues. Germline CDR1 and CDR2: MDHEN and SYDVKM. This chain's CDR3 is CASSLSDSPSSNQPQHF. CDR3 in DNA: TGTGCCAGCAGTTTATCTGACAGCCCTTCGAGCAATCAGCCCCAGCATTTT.

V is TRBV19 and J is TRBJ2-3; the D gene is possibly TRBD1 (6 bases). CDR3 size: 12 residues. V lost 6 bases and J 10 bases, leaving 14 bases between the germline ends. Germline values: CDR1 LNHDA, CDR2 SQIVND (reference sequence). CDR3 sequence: CASSKSGESQYF. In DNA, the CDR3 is TGTGCCAGTAGCAAATCAGGGGAGTCGCAGTATTTT.

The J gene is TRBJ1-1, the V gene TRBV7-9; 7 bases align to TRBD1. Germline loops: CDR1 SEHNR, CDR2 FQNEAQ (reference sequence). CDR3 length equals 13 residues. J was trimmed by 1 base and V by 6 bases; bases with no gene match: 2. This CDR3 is CASRGQKNTEAFF. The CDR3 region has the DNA TGTGCCAGCAGGGGACAGAAGAACACTGAAGCTTTCTTT.

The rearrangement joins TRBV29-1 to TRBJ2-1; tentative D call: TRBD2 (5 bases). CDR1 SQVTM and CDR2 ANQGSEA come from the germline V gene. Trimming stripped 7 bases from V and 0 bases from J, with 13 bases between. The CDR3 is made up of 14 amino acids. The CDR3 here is CSGYKGSSYNEQFF. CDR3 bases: TGCAGCGGCTATAAAGGGAGCTCCTACAATGAGCAGTTCTTC.